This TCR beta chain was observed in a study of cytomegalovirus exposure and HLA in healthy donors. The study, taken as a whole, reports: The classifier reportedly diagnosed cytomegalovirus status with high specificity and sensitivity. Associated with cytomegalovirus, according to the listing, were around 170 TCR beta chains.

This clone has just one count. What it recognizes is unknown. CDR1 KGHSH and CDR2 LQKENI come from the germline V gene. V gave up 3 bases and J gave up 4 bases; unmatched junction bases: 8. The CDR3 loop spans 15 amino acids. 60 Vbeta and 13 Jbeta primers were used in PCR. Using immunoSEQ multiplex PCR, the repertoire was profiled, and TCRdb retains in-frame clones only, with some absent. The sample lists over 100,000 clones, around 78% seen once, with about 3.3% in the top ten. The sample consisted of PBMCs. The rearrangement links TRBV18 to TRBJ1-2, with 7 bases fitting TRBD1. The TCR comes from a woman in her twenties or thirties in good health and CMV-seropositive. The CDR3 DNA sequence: TGTGCCAGCTCACCTGAGGCAGGGGGATCCTATGGCTACACCTTC. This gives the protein CASSPEAGGSYGYTF. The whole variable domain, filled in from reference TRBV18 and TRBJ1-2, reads NAGVMQNPRHLVRRRGQEARLRCSPMKGHSHVYWYRQLPEEGLKFMVYLQKENIIDESGMPKERFSAEFPKEGPSILRIQQVVRGDSAAYFCASSPEAGGSYGYTFGSGTRLTVV.